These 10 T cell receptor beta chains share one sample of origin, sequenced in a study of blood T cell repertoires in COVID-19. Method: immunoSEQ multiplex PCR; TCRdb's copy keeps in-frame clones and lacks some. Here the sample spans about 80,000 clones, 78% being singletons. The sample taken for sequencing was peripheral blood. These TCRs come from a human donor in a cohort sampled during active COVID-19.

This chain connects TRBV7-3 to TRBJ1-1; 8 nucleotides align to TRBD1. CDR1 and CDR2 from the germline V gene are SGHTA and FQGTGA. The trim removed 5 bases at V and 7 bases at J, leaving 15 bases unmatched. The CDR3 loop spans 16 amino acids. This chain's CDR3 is CASSPLGGTGLYEAFF. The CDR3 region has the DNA TGTGCCAGCAGCCCTCTCGGGGGGACAGGTCTCTATGAAGCTTTCTTT.

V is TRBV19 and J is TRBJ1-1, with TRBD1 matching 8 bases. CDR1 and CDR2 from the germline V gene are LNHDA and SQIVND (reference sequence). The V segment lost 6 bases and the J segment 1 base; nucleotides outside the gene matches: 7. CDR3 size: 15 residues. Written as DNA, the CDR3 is TGTGCCAGTAGGCTCCGGGACAGGAGGAACACTGAAGCTTTCTTT. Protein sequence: CASRLRDRRNTEAFF.

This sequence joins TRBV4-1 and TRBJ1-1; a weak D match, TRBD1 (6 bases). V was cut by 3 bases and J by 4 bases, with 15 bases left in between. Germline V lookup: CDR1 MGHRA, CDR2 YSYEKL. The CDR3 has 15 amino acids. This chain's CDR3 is CASSHLGQAITEAFF. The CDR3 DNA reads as TGCGCCAGCAGCCACCTGGGACAAGCTATCACTGAAGCTTTCTTT.

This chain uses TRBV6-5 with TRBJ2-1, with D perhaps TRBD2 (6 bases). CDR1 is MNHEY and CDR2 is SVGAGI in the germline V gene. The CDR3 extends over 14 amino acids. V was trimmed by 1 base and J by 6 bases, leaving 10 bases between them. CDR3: CASSYLAGTNEQFF. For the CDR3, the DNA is TGTGCCAGCAGTTACTTGGCGGGGACCAATGAGCAGTTCTTC.

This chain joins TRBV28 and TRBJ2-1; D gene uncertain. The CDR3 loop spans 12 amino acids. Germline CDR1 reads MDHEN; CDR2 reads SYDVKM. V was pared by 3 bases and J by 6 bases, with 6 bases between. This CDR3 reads CASSFGVNEQFF. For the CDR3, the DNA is TGTGCCAGCAGTTTCGGAGTCAATGAGCAGTTCTTC.

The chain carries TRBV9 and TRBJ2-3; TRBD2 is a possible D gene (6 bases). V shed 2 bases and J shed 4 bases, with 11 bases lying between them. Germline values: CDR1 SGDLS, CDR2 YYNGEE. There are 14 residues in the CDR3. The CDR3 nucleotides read TGTGCCAGCAGCGTTGGCAGGGAGGCAGATACGCAGTATTTT. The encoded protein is CASSVGREADTQYF.

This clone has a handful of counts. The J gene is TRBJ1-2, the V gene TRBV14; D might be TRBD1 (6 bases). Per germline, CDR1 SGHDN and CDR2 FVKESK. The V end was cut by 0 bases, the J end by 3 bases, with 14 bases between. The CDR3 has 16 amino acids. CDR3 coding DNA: TGTGCCAGCAGCCAAGATCTGGGGGCCTTCTACTATGGCTACACCTTC. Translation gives CASSQDLGAFYYGYTF.

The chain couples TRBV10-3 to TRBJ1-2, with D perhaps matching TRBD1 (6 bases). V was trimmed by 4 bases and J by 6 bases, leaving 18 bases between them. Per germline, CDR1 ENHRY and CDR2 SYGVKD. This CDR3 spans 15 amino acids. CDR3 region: CAISAQGRRENGYTF. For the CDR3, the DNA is TGTGCCATCAGTGCGCAGGGGCGTCGGGAAAATGGCTACACCTTC.

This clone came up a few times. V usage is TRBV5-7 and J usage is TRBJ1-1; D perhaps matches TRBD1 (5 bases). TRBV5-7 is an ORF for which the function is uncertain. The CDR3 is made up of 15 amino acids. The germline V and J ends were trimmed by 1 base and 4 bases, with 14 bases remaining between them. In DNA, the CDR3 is TGTGCCAGCAGCTTGTCGGGGGAGGGGTTCACTGAAGCTTTCTTT. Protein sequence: CASSLSGEGFTEAFF.

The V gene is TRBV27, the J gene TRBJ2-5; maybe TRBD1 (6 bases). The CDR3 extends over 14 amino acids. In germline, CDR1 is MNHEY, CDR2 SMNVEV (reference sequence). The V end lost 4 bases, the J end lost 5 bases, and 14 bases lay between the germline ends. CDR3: CASSSRDISETQYF. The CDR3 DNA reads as TGTGCCAGCAGTTCACGGGACATATCTGAGACCCAGTACTTC.